The 16 T cell receptor beta chains listed next were all sequenced from one sample in a study of blood T cell repertoires in COVID-19. Clones were read by immunoSEQ multiplex PCR, and TCRdb kept only the in-frame ones, dropping some. This table has 95,000 to 110,000 clones, 82% appearing once. Sequences were obtained from peripheral blood. These receptors were collected from a man in his 60s with acute or convalescent COVID-19.

The CDR3, as DNA: TGTGCCAGTAGTATGGAGAGGCCCCTACGTGGAAACACCATATATTTT. It translates to CASSMERPLRGNTIYF. V gene TRBV19 combines with J gene TRBJ1-3; D ambiguous. The CDR3 contains 16 residues. CDR1 and CDR2 from the germline V gene are LNHDA and SQIVND (reference sequence). The V end lost 3 bases, the J end lost 3 bases, and 15 bases lay between the germline ends.

This rearrangement joins TRBV6-5 to TRBJ2-7, with a tentative D call TRBD1 (5 bases). The CDR3 consists of 15 residues. The V gene's germline CDR1 is MNHEY and CDR2 SVGAGI. The V gene lost 0 bases and the J gene lost 1 base, with 10 bases spanning the gap. The CDR3 sequence: CASSYSTASSYEQYF. DNA for the CDR3: TGTGCCAGCAGTTACTCGACAGCCTCTTCCTACGAGCAGTACTTC.

The J gene is TRBJ1-1, the V gene TRBV18, with D possibly TRBD1 on 6 matching bases. This CDR3 has 17 amino acids. CDR1 KGHSH and CDR2 LQKENI come from the germline V gene. With 2 bases removed from V and 4 bases from J, the gap between germline ends came to 20 bases. CDR3 bases: TGTGCCAGCTCACCAAGGGGGGGCCTCCACCCCGGCACTGAAGCTTTCTTT. Protein product: CASSPRGGLHPGTEAFF. The variable domain in full, completed from reference TRBV18 and TRBJ1-1, reads NAGVMQNPRHLVRRRGQEARLRCSPMKGHSHVYWYRQLPEEGLKFMVYLQKENIIDESGMPKERFSAEFPKEGPSILRIQQVVRGDSAAYFCASSPRGGLHPGTEAFFGQGTRLTVV.

This sequence joins TRBV5-1 and TRBJ1-3, with D possibly being TRBD1 (5 bases). CDR3 length: 14 amino acids. Germline lookup yields CDR1 SGHRS and CDR2 YFSETQ. Between the trimmed V and J ends, which lost 2 bases and 7 bases, there was a span of 13 bases. DNA of the CDR3: TGCGCCAGCAGCTTAGACCAGGGCGGCAACACCATATATTTT. It is translated as CASSLDQGGNTIYF.

The CDR3 is CASSFRASYMGYTF. CDR3 nucleotide sequence: TGTGCCAGCAGTTTCAGGGCCTCTTACATGGGCTACACCTTC. The chain has TRBV28 and TRBJ1-2, with D maybe TRBD1 (5 bases). Trimming left V 3 bases short and J 8 bases short, with 16 bases between. This CDR3 comprises 14 residues. In germline, CDR1 is MDHEN, CDR2 SYDVKM.

The rearrangement joins TRBV2 to TRBJ2-1; TRBD2 matches at 9 bases. This CDR3 region has 16 residues. Looked up from germline, CDR1 is SNHLY and CDR2 is FYNNEI. Trimming at V came to 5 bases and at J to 9 bases, leaving 14 bases not matched to a gene. The CDR3 sequence: CASSRNLGLAGSEQFF. CDR3 nucleotides: TGTGCCAGCAGTAGAAATTTGGGACTAGCCGGTAGTGAGCAGTTCTTC.

As regards this clone: Just one base apart from a much larger clone, this may be a read error. This sample also contains other DNA sequences that code for the same CDR3. The V call is TRBV7-6, the J call TRBJ2-5; D perhaps matches TRBD2 (5 bases). This CDR3 is 11 amino acids long. V was trimmed by 6 bases and J by 5 bases, leaving 7 bases between them. The germline V gene has CDR1 SGHVS and CDR2 FNYEAQ. The CDR3 DNA reads TGTGCCAGCAGTCCGGGGGAGACCCAGTACTTC. Translated, it gives CASSPGETQYF.

The rearrangement uses TRBV2 and TRBJ2-7; 8 nucleotides match TRBD1. Looked up from germline, CDR1 is SNHLY and CDR2 is FYNNEI. The CDR3 has 13 residues. V lost 6 bases, J lost 3 bases, and 4 bases stayed unmatched. The CDR3 DNA sequence: TGTGCCAGCAGACAGGGGGTAGGCTACGAGCAGTACTTC. Translated: CASRQGVGYEQYF.

The chain uses TRBV7-2 and TRBJ2-1; TRBD2 matches at 7 bases. This CDR3 comprises 13 residues. The V gene end was trimmed by 2 bases and the J gene end by 9 bases; junction bases not matched to a gene: 4. Germline CDR1 reads SGHTA; CDR2 reads FQGNSA. The CDR3 loop is CASSLLREGEQFF. CDR3 nucleotides: TGTGCCAGCAGCTTACTCAGGGAGGGTGAGCAGTTCTTC.

This clone was counted only a few times. This chain uses TRBV4-2 with TRBJ2-7, with 9 positions matching TRBD2. The CDR3 runs to 14 residues. Germline CDR1 LGHNA, CDR2 YNFKEQ. With 1 base clipped from V and 4 bases from J, the junction kept 2 bases outside the gene matches. CDR3 sequence reads: CASSQVAGDYEQYF. The CDR3 bases are TGTGCCAGCAGCCAAGTAGCGGGAGATTACGAGCAGTACTTC.

This clone was counted only a few times. The chain couples TRBV6-5 to TRBJ1-6, with D tentatively TRBD1 (5 bases). The length of the CDR3 is 16 residues. Germline V lookup: CDR1 MNHEY, CDR2 SVGAGI. The germline V and J ends were trimmed by 2 bases and 7 bases, with 15 bases remaining between them. CDR3 sequence: CASSYLGGAGNSPLHF. The CDR3 DNA is TGTGCCAGCAGTTACCTTGGTGGGGCGGGGAATTCACCCCTCCACTTT.

This clone was counted between two and nine times. This sequence joins TRBV6-5 and TRBJ1-2; 7 nucleotides align to TRBD1. Germline V gene sequence: CDR1 MNHEY, CDR2 SVGAGI. The CDR3 spans 15 residues. The ends lost 8 bases at V and 0 bases at J; junction bases unmatched: 9. CDR3 bases: TGTGCCAGCCTCTCGGTTACAGGGGCTAACTATGGCTACACCTTC. Its protein is CASLSVTGANYGYTF.

The table lists this clone with a count of one. This rearrangement joins TRBV6-2 or TRBV6-3 to TRBJ2-7, with 9 bases lining up with TRBD2. The CDR3 runs to 15 residues. J was trimmed by 1 base and V by 5 bases; bases with no gene match: 6. CDR1 is MNHEY and CDR2 is SVGEGT in the germline V gene. This CDR3 is CASSTRAGGSYEQYF. The CDR3 DNA reads TGTGCCAGCAGTACACGGGCGGGGGGGTCCTACGAGCAGTACTTC.

Only a few counts were recorded for this clone. The gene calls are TRBV2 and TRBJ1-2; possibly TRBD1 for D (6 bases). CDR3 length: 15 residues. Per germline, CDR1 SNHLY and CDR2 FYNNEI. Trimming pared 6 bases from V and 2 bases from J, leaving 16 bases between. The CDR3 DNA follows: TGTGCCAGCAGGGAACAGGGATCCCCAAACTATGGCTACACCTTC. This translates into CASREQGSPNYGYTF.

The genes are TRBV9 and TRBJ1-1; TRBD1 matches 9 bases. J gave up 3 bases and V 2 bases, and 8 bases lay outside the gene matches. This CDR3 is built from 16 residues. CDR1 SGDLS and CDR2 YYNGEE come from the germline V gene. CDR3 amino acids: CASSVSTGGPYTEAFF. The DNA for the CDR3 is TGTGCCAGCAGCGTGTCGACAGGGGGACCTTACACTGAAGCTTTCTTT. The variable domain in full, with the rest retrieved from reference TRBV9 and TRBJ1-1, is DSGVTQTPKHLITATGQRVTLRCSPRSGDLSVYWYQQSLDQGLQFLIQYYNGEERAKGNILERFSAQQFPDLHSELNLSSLELGDSALYFCASSVSTGGPYTEAFFGQGTRLTVV.

The chain recombines TRBV7-8 with TRBJ1-3, with D unclear. The CDR3 extends over 17 amino acids. CDR1 SGHVS and CDR2 FQNEAQ come from the germline V gene. V lost 5 bases, J lost 0 bases, and 17 bases lay in between. The CDR3 DNA follows: TGTGCCAGCAGCCCCGTCCCAGCGGGCCCCTCTGGAAACACCATATATTTT. This codes for CASSPVPAGPSGNTIYF.